One sample yielded the 11 T cell receptor beta chains listed below, sequenced in a study of response to subunit inactivated influenza vaccine (dated by TCRdb to the late 2010s). In light of the paper, this sample's time point label describes: 45 days after influenza vaccine administration. Library creation used RT-PCR. The run used an Illumina HiSeq 2500. TCRdb reprocessing: public reads trimmed at Q25 with fastp, clones called with MiXCR, in-frame beta chains kept. A single entry per CDR3 protein holds the most common genes and DNA from its merged rows. Here the sample has fewer than 700,000 distinct CDR3 sequences; 10% to 15% occur a single time. Jointly, the top ten make up under 15% of the sample. Here the sequenced sample was PBMCs from blood, taken about 6 weeks after vaccination. Source of these receptors: a man aged 45-60 years who received an inactivated influenza vaccine. Donor details come from another sample of the same person, matched by shared clones.

The chain employs TRBV6-2 or TRBV6-3 and TRBJ1-1; no firm D call. Germline assignment: CDR1 MNHEY and CDR2 SVGEGT. V lost 0 bases and J 4 bases, leaving 6 bases between the germline ends. The length of the CDR3 is 13 residues. The DNA for the CDR3 is TGTGCCAGCAGTTACTCGAGGAGCACTGAAGCTTTCTTT. Its translation is CASSYSRSTEAFF.

This sequence joins TRBV10-3 and TRBJ1-1; perhaps TRBD1 as D (5 bases). The CDR3 sequence is 12 residues long. V lost 8 bases to trimming and J lost 2 bases, with 9 bases between them. Germline V gives CDR1 ENHRY, CDR2 SYGVKD. The CDR3 DNA reads TGTGCCATCGGCAGGGCAAACACTGAAGCTTTCTTT. Translation gives CAIGRANTEAFF.

V is TRBV29-1 and J is TRBJ2-3, with 10 bases identical to TRBD2. J lost 2 bases, V lost 6 bases, and 5 bases had no gene match. Germline CDR1 and CDR2: SQVTM and ANQGSEA. This CDR3 contains 14 residues. CDR3: CSVTGTSATDTQYF. DNA for the CDR3: TGCAGCGTAACCGGGACTAGCGCCACAGATACGCAGTATTTT.

This sequence joins TRBV6-5 and TRBJ2-2, with D uncertain. V dropped 1 base and J dropped 4 bases, with 7 bases sitting between them. This CDR3 is built from 14 residues. Germline V gene data show CDR1 as MNHEY and CDR2 as SVGAGI. The CDR3 DNA sequence: TGTGCCAGCAGTTACTGGGGTTCCACCGGGGAGCTGTTTTTT. It codes for CASSYWGSTGELFF.

J is TRBJ2-5 and V is TRBV10-2; the match to TRBD2 covers 12 bases. CDR3 length equals 16 residues. CDR1 WSHSY and CDR2 SAAADI come from the germline V gene. Germline trimming cut 4 bases from V and 6 bases from J; bases unmatched to any gene: 9. The CDR3 loop reads CASSVSSGGAMKTQYF. The CDR3 nucleotides are TGCGCCAGCAGTGTTTCTAGCGGGGGGGCTATGAAGACCCAGTACTTC.

In its sample, this clonotype was seen a few times. The chain recombines TRBV6-1 with TRBJ2-1; D remains unclear. The V and J ends lost 6 bases and 3 bases respectively, with 24 bases between them. CDR1 is MNHNS and CDR2 is SASEGT in the germline V gene. This CDR3 spans 18 amino acids. This CDR3 is CASSLRPNQPNYYNEQFF. The CDR3 DNA sequence: TGTGCCAGCAGCCTGCGTCCAAATCAGCCTAACTACTACAATGAGCAGTTCTTC.

In this sample, this clonotype turned up a few times. This sequence joins TRBV3-1 and TRBJ2-3, with 8 nucleotides matching TRBD1. This CDR3 spans 15 amino acids. Germline CDR1 and CDR2: LGHDT and YNNKEL (reference sequence). The J segment lost 5 bases and the V segment lost 8 bases, leaving 12 bases of the junction unmatched. The CDR3 protein is CASGNWGTGGDTQYF. Written as DNA, the CDR3 is TGTGCCAGCGGAAATTGGGGGACAGGTGGAGATACGCAGTATTTT.

The rearrangement links TRBV6-5 to TRBJ2-7, with D possibly matching TRBD2 (5 bases). Germline values: CDR1 MNHEY, CDR2 SVGAGI. The ends were cut back, 1 base at V and 3 bases at J, with 16 bases in the middle. The CDR3 spans 16 residues. CDR3 amino acids: CASSYWRPLHYYEQYF. The CDR3, as DNA: TGTGCCAGCAGTTACTGGAGGCCTCTACACTACTACGAGCAGTACTTC.

There are a few counts of this clonotype. This chain connects TRBV11-2 to TRBJ2-1, with 14 positions matching TRBD2. The V segment lost 4 bases and the J segment 0 bases; nucleotides outside the gene matches: 8. This CDR3 region has 19 residues. Germline lookup yields CDR1 SGHAT and CDR2 FQNNGV. CDR3 nucleotide sequence: TGTGCCAGCAGCTGGAGGGGACTAGCGGGGGACAGCTCCTACAATGAGCAGTTCTTC. Amino acid sequence: CASSWRGLAGDSSYNEQFF.

This clonotype appeared many times. The chain is built from TRBV11-2 and TRBJ2-1; 12 nucleotides align to TRBD2. Germline trimming cut 4 bases from V and 4 bases from J; bases unmatched to any gene: 2. In germline, CDR1 is SGHAT, CDR2 FQNNGV. The CDR3 runs to 15 residues. The CDR3 DNA reads as TGTGCCAGCAGCTCCCTAGCGGGAGGGTACAATGAGCAGTTCTTC. Encoded protein: CASSSLAGGYNEQFF.

The chain links TRBV6-1 to TRBJ2-2, with D possibly TRBD2 on 5 matching bases. The germline V and J ends were trimmed by 6 bases and 11 bases, with 22 bases remaining between them. Germline V gene lookup returns CDR1 MNHNS and CDR2 SASEGT. The CDR3 length is 15 residues. The CDR3 bases are TGTGCCAGCAGCTGGACTGGGAGACTTACTAAAGAGCTGTTTTTT. It specifies CASSWTGRLTKELFF.